The source of this T cell receptor beta chain is a study of lymphopenia after photon versus proton radiotherapy. Study-wide points: A bigger post-nadir fall in TCR diversity correlated inversely with survival time in deceased patients. Better survival with proton therapy was suggested as possible, not demonstrated. Relative stability marked proton patients; photon patients lost diversity and naive cells.

For this clone: Its antigen is not identified.

This CDR3 comprises 12 residues. Germline CDR1 reads GTSNPN; CDR2 reads SVGIG (reference sequence). Trimming took off 8 bases at V and 0 bases at J, with 10 bases between the two ends. TCRdb's copy holds only in-frame clones and misses some; the assay was immunoSEQ multiplex PCR. Of approximately 29,000 clones listed, around 82% are singletons. The clonotype originates from a woman in her seventies with pancreatic cancer. The chain combines TRBV30 with TRBJ1-2; D is unresolved. Sequences were derived from peripheral blood, sampled from a patient treated with proton-based radiotherapy. DNA of the CDR3: TGTGCCGGGTCCGGGCCTAACTATGGCTACACCTTC. This codes for CAGSGPNYGYTF. The whole variable domain, filled in from reference TRBV30 and TRBJ1-2, reads SQTIHQWPATLVQPVGSPLSLECTVEGTSNPNLYWYRQAAGRGLQLLFYSVGIGQISSEVPQNLSASRPQDRQFILSSKKLLLSDSGFYLCAGSGPNYGYTFGSGTRLTVV.